The entry below gives a single T cell receptor beta chain sequence along with its context. What it binds is not known. The time point was: newly diagnosed, previously untreated cHL patient sample. From thawed PBMCs, CD8+ T cells were isolated by magnetic negative selection. It was PBMCs in newly diagnosed, untreated classical Hodgkin lymphoma that served as comparison. Some clones are missing from TCRdb's copy, which holds only in-frame ones; the method was immunoSEQ multiplex PCR. The sample yields 14,000 to 15,000 clones, 90% to 95% seen once. The sample originates from a study of PD-1 blockade in classical Hodgkin lymphoma. Regarding the study as a whole: The study reported lower baseline TCR diversity in newly diagnosed patients than in healthy donors. Repertoire difference causes, possibly disease activity or prior therapy, remain undefined.

CDR3 length: 14 residues. Germline V CDR1 and CDR2: MNHEY, SVGAGI. V gave up 2 bases and J gave up 3 bases, with 8 bases separating them. Material: CD8+ T cells from blood. The TCR originated in a human donor with classical Hodgkin lymphoma. The chain employs TRBV6-5 and TRBJ1-5; D call uncertain. CDR3 protein: CASSYNGHNQPQHF. As DNA, the CDR3 is TGTGCCAGCAGTTACAACGGTCACAATCAGCCCCAGCATTTT.